The 14 T cell receptor beta chains in this list originate from one sample, sequenced in a study of blood T cell dynamics during melanoma immunotherapy. Measured with immunoSEQ multiplex PCR; TCRdb has only the in-frame clones, and not every one. The sample has about 14,000 clones; around 86% are singletons. Time point of the sample: week 3, after first cycle of checkpoint inhibitor. The sample consisted of blood, taken from a patient treated with checkpoint blockade. Source of these receptors: a human donor with melanoma.

The V call is TRBV4-3, the J call TRBJ2-2; TRBD2 matches 9 bases. Germline assignment: CDR1 LGHNA and CDR2 YSLEER. The CDR3 runs to 16 residues. V trimming: 6 bases; J trimming: 0 bases; junction bases outside the gene matches: 5. For the CDR3, the DNA is TGCGCCAGCAGGGTAGCGGGAGCAACGAACACCGGGGAGCTGTTTTTT. It yields the protein CASRVAGATNTGELFF.

The V call is TRBV28, the J call TRBJ2-7, with TRBD2 matching 8 bases. Germline assignment: CDR1 MDHEN and CDR2 SYDVKM. V lost 6 bases to trimming and J lost 12 bases; unmatched junction nucleotides: 10. The CDR3 totals 12 residues. CDR3 sequence: CASSPKAGVMYF. In nucleotides, the CDR3 is TGTGCCAGCAGCCCAAAAGCGGGAGTAATGTACTTC.

The chain has TRBV11-2 and TRBJ2-1; 13 positions match TRBD2. CDR3 size: 16 residues. Germline CDR1 and CDR2: SGHAT and FQNNGV. Trimming cost V 4 bases and J 8 bases; bases outside gene matches: 8. In DNA form, the CDR3 reads TGTGCCAGCAGCTACCGGACTAGCGGGAGAGTTGATGAGCAGTTCTTC. This sequence encodes CASSYRTSGRVDEQFF.

The chain joins TRBV6-1 to TRBJ2-7; 11 bases map to TRBD2. Trimming took 4 bases from V and 7 from J; bases not matched to a gene: 9. CDR1 MNHNS and CDR2 SASEGT come from the germline V gene. The CDR3 runs to 15 residues. Here the CDR3 DNA reads TGTGCCAGCAGTGCCAAGACTAGCGGGATCGCGGAGCAGTACTTC. It translates to CASSAKTSGIAEQYF.

V gene TRBV7-2 combines with J gene TRBJ2-3; 8 bases line up with TRBD2. The trim removed 2 bases at V and 6 bases at J, leaving 10 bases unmatched. Germline V gene sequence: CDR1 SGHTA, CDR2 FQGNSA. The CDR3 extends over 16 amino acids. CDR3 loop: CASSLPGGPRRDTQYF. CDR3 DNA sequence: TGTGCCAGCAGCTTACCGGGAGGGCCTCGGAGGGATACGCAGTATTTT. The whole variable domain, filled in from reference TRBV7-2 and TRBJ2-3, reads GAGVSQSPSNKVTEKGKDVELRCDPISGHTALYWYRQSLGQGLEFLIYFQGNSAPDKSGLPSDRFSAERTGGSVSTLTIQRTQQEDSAVYLCASSLPGGPRRDTQYFGPGTRLTVL.

The J gene is TRBJ2-1, the V gene TRBV29-1; weak D call: TRBD2 (6 bases). This CDR3 spans 12 amino acids. Trimming cost V 7 bases and J 14 bases, with 21 bases left between them. In germline, CDR1 is SQVTM, CDR2 ANQGSEA. CDR3 loop: CSAAGHSGPKFF. The CDR3 coding sequence is TGCAGCGCCGCCGGGCATAGCGGCCCGAAGTTCTTC.

In regard to this clone: Other nucleotide sequences from this sample produce the same CDR3. This chain uses TRBV19 with TRBJ1-1, with TRBD1 as a possible D gene (6 bases). CDR3 length: 13 residues. V was clipped by 4 bases and J by 7 bases, with 13 bases between them. Germline CDR1 LNHDA, CDR2 SQIVND (reference sequence). The CDR3 nucleotides are TGTGCCAGTAGTACGTACAGGGAGGGTGAAGCTTTCTTT. Its translation: CASSTYREGEAFF. Variable domain in full (rest from reference TRBV19 and TRBJ1-1): DGGITQSPKYLFRKEGQNVTLSCEQNLNHDAMYWYRQDPGQGLRLIYYSQIVNDFQKGDIAEGYSVSREKKESFPLTVTSAQKNPTAFYLCASSTYREGEAFFGQGTRLTVV.

The chain has TRBV5-1 and TRBJ1-1; tentatively, D is TRBD1 (5 bases). With 0 bases removed from V and 3 bases from J, the gap between germline ends came to 9 bases. CDR3 length: 14 residues. Germline CDR1 and CDR2: SGHRS and YFSETQ. CDR3 in DNA: TGCGCCAGCAGCTTGGCTGGGGCGGACACTGAAGCTTTCTTT. It yields the protein CASSLAGADTEAFF.

The chain couples TRBV10-3 to TRBJ2-2, with D possibly matching TRBD2 (6 bases). V shed 9 bases and J shed 1 base, with 18 bases lying between them. Germline V gene lookup returns CDR1 ENHRY and CDR2 SYGVKD. The CDR3 spans 16 residues. As DNA, the CDR3 is TGTGCCATTGGGTGGACCTCCGGGGGGAACACCGGGGAGCTGTTTTTT. Residues: CAIGWTSGGNTGELFF.

The gene calls are TRBV2 and TRBJ2-5; TRBD1 aligns across 10 bases. The germline CDR1 and CDR2 sequences are SNHLY and FYNNEI. The CDR3 runs 14 residues. The ends lost 5 bases at V and 4 bases at J; junction bases unmatched: 4. This CDR3 reads CASSPGQGRETQYF. The CDR3 bases are TGTGCCAGCAGTCCGGGACAGGGGAGAGAGACCCAGTACTTC. Together with reference TRBV2 and TRBJ2-5, the CDR3 gives the full variable domain: EPEVTQTPSHQVTQMGQEVILRCVPISNHLYFYWYRQILGQKVEFLVSFYNNEISEKSEIFDDQFSVERPDGSNFTLKIRSTKLEDSAMYFCASSPGQGRETQYFGPGTRLLVL.

This rearrangement joins TRBV5-1 to TRBJ2-7, with no clear D. V gave up 1 base and J gave up 8 bases, with 13 bases separating them. This CDR3 has 13 amino acids. Germline CDR1 is SGHRS and CDR2 is YFSETQ. CDR3 sequence reads: CASSLLMGYQQYF. The CDR3, as DNA: TGCGCCAGCAGCTTGTTAATGGGGTATCAGCAGTACTTC.

This clone was picked up one time. The chain uses TRBV25-1 and TRBJ2-5, with D perhaps matching TRBD1 (6 bases). The germline V gene has CDR1 MGHDK and CDR2 SYGVNS. The CDR3 sequence is 14 residues long. V dropped 2 bases and J dropped 3 bases, with 10 bases sitting between them. CDR3 DNA: TGTGCCAGCAGTGAACTAGGACAGAAAGAGACCCAGTACTTC. Its translation is CASSELGQKETQYF.

The V and J genes are TRBV30 and TRBJ1-3; no clear D. There are 16 residues in the CDR3. Germline V gene sequence: CDR1 GTSNPN, CDR2 SVGIG (reference sequence). Deletions cut 0 bases from V and 0 bases from J, with 12 bases between. Written as DNA, the CDR3 is TGTGCCTGGAGTGTACTGGGCAGAGACTCTGGAAACACCATATATTTT. It encodes CAWSVLGRDSGNTIYF. Based on the CDR3 plus reference TRBV30 and TRBJ1-3, the full variable domain is SQTIHQWPATLVQPVGSPLSLECTVEGTSNPNLYWYRQAAGRGLQLLFYSVGIGQISSEVPQNLSASRPQDRQFILSSKKLLLSDSGFYLCAWSVLGRDSGNTIYFGEGSWLTVV.

The gene calls are TRBV25-1 and TRBJ2-7; TRBD1 might be the D (7 bases). Germline loops: CDR1 MGHDK, CDR2 SYGVNS. The CDR3 runs 16 residues. Trimming took 0 bases from V and 4 from J, leaving 16 bases between them. The DNA of the CDR3 is TGTGCCAGCAGTGAATATACCGGGGGACAGATTTACGAGCAGTACTTC. It encodes CASSEYTGGQIYEQYF.